A selection of T cell receptor beta chains follows, all from one sample in a study of PD-1 blockade in mismatch repair-deficient tumors. Measured with immunoSEQ multiplex PCR; TCRdb has only the in-frame clones, and not every one. Among 15,000 to 20,000 clones, approximately 87% were seen once, and the ten largest hold around 1.6%. Sequenced material: PBMCs, taken roughly 23 weeks after starting pembrolizumab. These receptors were obtained from an adult with mismatch repair-deficient cancer. The CDR3 runs from the conserved cysteine through the conserved F or W. Some rows have no size entry. The others give once, few or many, or a class for an expanded clone.

J | V | size | CDR3
TRBJ2-1 | TRBV5-1 | . | CASSLLAGENEQFF
TRBJ2-7 | TRBV7-6 | . | CASSLEAGPNYEQYF
TRBJ1-4 | TRBV18 | . | CASSPVSRSATNEKLFF
TRBJ2-7 | TRBV6-6 | few | CASSTQRYEQYF
TRBJ2-1 | TRBV6-6 | . | CASSQSGTTYNEQFF
TRBJ2-3 | TRBV11-3 | . | CASSSQVVAGNFDTQYF
TRBJ2-5 | TRBV7-8 | . | CASSLAEGREETQYF
TRBJ2-5 | TRBV25-1 | once | CASSEYRGTSGLETQYF
TRBJ1-5 | TRBV7-2 | . | CASSLAPGGSNQPQHF
TRBJ1-4 | TRBV6-1 | once | CASSDFRDTTNEKLFF
TRBJ2-5 | TRBV2 | . | CASSGSSGRTETQYF
TRBJ2-7 | TRBV27 | . | CASSSKRTGGNQFSYEQYF
TRBJ2-1 | TRBV29-1 | . | CSVDDRGSYNEQFF
TRBJ1-3 | TRBV7-2 | once | CASSFNSGNTIYF
TRBJ2-6 | TRBV11-1 | . | CASSSPGQGPSGANVLTF
TRBJ2-1 | TRBV14 | . | CASSQVPGLAGLSGNEQFF
TRBJ2-1 | TRBV7-8 | . | CASSLALSGSGYNEQFF
TRBJ2-7 | TRBV6-5 | few | CASSRDRAYEQYF
TRBJ2-3 | TRBV6-1 | . | CASSESSGSTDTQYF
TRBJ1-3 | TRBV7-9 | . | CASSTGLVGNTIYF
TRBJ2-1 | TRBV19 | . | CASSTPSGTSDEQFF
TRBJ1-2 | TRBV6-5 | . | CASFQWGGSYGYTF
TRBJ1-2 | TRBV19 | . | CASSKGPQGSDYGYTF
TRBJ1-2 | TRBV7-8 | . | CASSSTGDTNYGYTF
TRBJ2-5 | TRBV2 | . | CASSDTGGGKTQYF
TRBJ1-1 | TRBV7-2 | . | CASSFRDRNTEAFF
TRBJ2-1 | TRBV9 | . | CASSVAGGSSYNEQFF
TRBJ2-3 | TRBV7-2 | . | CASSYQLRDTQYF
TRBJ2-3 | TRBV28 | . | CASSLGGDTQYF
TRBJ2-4 | TRBV7-3 | . | CASSFAGSGDIQYF
TRBJ1-2 | TRBV10-3 | . | CATSDSSPNYGYTF
TRBJ2-5 | TRBV29-1 | once | CSVSGGAGETQYF
TRBJ2-1 | TRBV7-3 | . | CASSYLAGGGEQFF